These 17 T cell receptor beta chains share one sample of origin, sequenced in a study of radiation and T cells in renal cell carcinoma. Clones were sequenced by immunoSEQ multiplex PCR, and TCRdb holds only the in-frame ones, with some missing. The sample carries about 150,000 clones, about 88% recorded once. Time point specified: blood 4 weeks post-SBRT, at nephrectomy. Treatment described: 15 Gy SBRT to primary tumor, nephrectomy 4 weeks later. Sequenced here: blood, sampled from a patient whose treatment included radiotherapy and nephrectomy. The source of these receptors is a woman aged 45 to 65 with renal cell carcinoma.

The V gene is TRBV28, the J gene TRBJ1-1; D is ambiguous. Germline CDR1 MDHEN, CDR2 SYDVKM. V was shortened by 3 bases and J by 2 bases, with 7 bases between the two germline ends. The CDR3 is 13 residues long. The DNA for the CDR3 is TGTGCCAGCAGTTTTAGGATTAACACTGAAGCTTTCTTT. Its translation: CASSFRINTEAFF.

The chain couples TRBV7-2 to TRBJ2-7; 8 nucleotides match TRBD1. Unmatched junction bases numbered 9, after V lost 5 bases and J lost 3 bases. CDR1 and CDR2 (germline): SGHTA, FQGNSA. The CDR3 sequence is 15 residues long. CDR3 in amino acids: CASSPQGALFYEQYF. The CDR3 DNA reads as TGTGCCAGCAGCCCCCAGGGGGCCCTTTTCTACGAGCAGTACTTC.

This rearrangement joins TRBV5-1 to TRBJ1-6; D not certain. Trimming left V 6 bases short and J 2 bases short, with 12 bases between. The CDR3 is 15 residues long. The germline gives CDR1 SGHRS, CDR2 YFSETQ. CDR3 DNA: TGCGCCAGCACCCAACAGTCCCCCTATAATTCACCCCTCCACTTT. Amino acid sequence: CASTQQSPYNSPLHF.

The V call is TRBV5-4, the J call TRBJ1-6; perhaps TRBD1 as D (5 bases). There are 14 residues in the CDR3. The V and J ends lost 0 bases and 9 bases respectively, with 10 bases between them. CDR1 and CDR2 (germline): SGHNT, YYREEE (reference sequence). The CDR3, as DNA: TGTGCCAGCAGCTTGGGGGGGTTCAGTTCACCCCTCCACTTT. Translating gives CASSLGGFSSPLHF. Complete variable domain (other parts from reference TRBV5-4 and TRBJ1-6): ETGVTQSPTHLIKTRGQQVTLRCSSQSGHNTVSWYQQALGQGPQFIFQYYREEENGRGNFPPRFSGLQFPNYSSELNVNALELDDSALYLCASSLGGFSSPLHFGNGTRLTVT.

This clone was detected only once. The J gene is TRBJ2-1, the V gene TRBV6-5, with 11 bases fitting TRBD1. The length of the CDR3 is 15 residues. The germline V gene has CDR1 MNHEY and CDR2 SVGAGI. V trimming: 8 bases; J trimming: 3 bases; junction bases outside the gene matches: 6. The CDR3 DNA sequence: TGTGCCAGCGCAGGACAGGGGGCGAACTACAATGAGCAGTTCTTC. Translated, it gives CASAGQGANYNEQFF.

V is TRBV10-1 and J is TRBJ2-2; D remains ambiguous. The CDR3 has 13 residues. V shed 4 bases and J shed 3 bases, with 6 bases lying between them. Germline values: CDR1 WNHNN, CDR2 SYGVQD (reference sequence). The DNA of the CDR3 is TGCGCCAGCAGTGGGGTCGACACCGGGGAGCTGTTTTTT. Its translation is CASSGVDTGELFF.

The rearrangement joins TRBV4-3 to TRBJ2-7; 7 bases line up with TRBD2. Trimming removed 4 bases from V and 4 bases from J; junction bases left unmatched: 10. The CDR3 has 15 amino acids. CDR1 is LGHNA and CDR2 is YSLEER in the germline V gene. CDR3 sequence (DNA): TGCGCCAGCAGCCCGGAGGGGAGGGGACCGTACGAGCAGTACTTC. Translating gives CASSPEGRGPYEQYF.

J is TRBJ1-1 and V is TRBV28; perhaps TRBD1 as D (5 bases). In germline, CDR1 is MDHEN, CDR2 SYDVKM. The CDR3 has 15 amino acids. Trimming removed 2 bases from V and 4 bases from J, with 14 bases in between. The CDR3 is CASSLLALGTTEAFF. The CDR3 coding sequence is TGTGCCAGCAGTTTACTGGCTTTGGGGACCACTGAAGCTTTCTTT.

This chain uses TRBV5-1 with TRBJ1-2, with no clear D. Germline V gives CDR1 SGHRS, CDR2 YFSETQ. This CDR3 has 12 amino acids. V was trimmed by 5 bases and J by 8 bases, leaving 13 bases between them. CDR3 loop: CASRADGAGYTF. In DNA, the CDR3 is TGCGCCAGCAGGGCAGACGGAGCCGGCTACACCTTC. The variable domain in full, completed from reference TRBV5-1 and TRBJ1-2, reads KAGVTQTPRYLIKTRGQQVTLSCSPISGHRSVSWYQQTPGQGLQFLFEYFSETQRNKGNFPGRFSGRQFSNSRSEMNVSTLELGDSALYLCASRADGAGYTFGSGTRLTVV.

Here the CDR3 reads CASSGNHRPQETQYF. The CDR3, as DNA: TGTGCCAGCAGCGGTAACCATCGCCCTCAAGAGACCCAGTACTTC. The rearrangement links TRBV28 to TRBJ2-5; D gene uncertain. The CDR3 loop spans 15 amino acids. V lost 6 bases and J 2 bases, leaving 16 bases between the germline ends. CDR1 is MDHEN, CDR2 SYDVKM, per germline.

CDR3 nucleotide sequence: TGTGCCAGCAGCTTTCCGGGACAGGCATCGAGGACCACTGAAGCTTTCTTT. This sequence encodes CASSFPGQASRTTEAFF. The V and J genes are TRBV5-4 and TRBJ1-1; 8 bases are shared with TRBD1. There are 17 residues in the CDR3. Germline lookup yields CDR1 SGHNT and CDR2 YYREEE (reference sequence). J gave up 4 bases and V 2 bases, and 13 bases lay outside the gene matches.

CDR3 sequence (DNA): TGTGCCAGCACTTCCGACAGGGTGAATGAGCAGTTCTTC. Encoded protein: CASTSDRVNEQFF. V is TRBV7-2 and J is TRBJ2-1; TRBD1 matches at 7 bases. The CDR3 runs to 13 residues. V gave up 7 bases and J gave up 7 bases; unmatched junction bases: 7. Germline CDR1 SGHTA, CDR2 FQGNSA.

The V gene is TRBV28, the J gene TRBJ1-5; 9 bases fit TRBD1. The CDR3 runs 15 residues. Germline V gene sequence: CDR1 MDHEN, CDR2 SYDVKM. The trim removed 7 bases at V and 2 bases at J, leaving 6 bases unmatched. DNA of the CDR3: TGTGCCAGCACCCTGGACAGGGGACGCAATCAGCCCCAGCATTTT. It encodes CASTLDRGRNQPQHF.

The chain links TRBV5-5 to TRBJ1-1; no definite D call. The V gene lost 4 bases and the J gene lost 2 bases, with 18 bases spanning the gap. The length of the CDR3 is 16 residues. The germline CDR1 and CDR2 sequences are SGHKS and YYEKEE (reference sequence). In DNA, the CDR3 is TGTGCCAGCAGCCCTACATTTGGACGGGGAAACACTGAAGCTTTCTTT. Residues: CASSPTFGRGNTEAFF.

About this clone itself: This same CDR3 is encoded by further DNA sequences in the sample. The rearrangement uses TRBV28 and TRBJ1-1; D ambiguous. CDR1 is MDHEN, CDR2 SYDVKM, per germline. V was cut by 5 bases and J by 7 bases, with 8 bases left in between. This CDR3 contains 11 residues. CDR3 loop: CASSPRDEAFF. The CDR3 bases are TGTGCCAGCAGTCCTAGGGATGAAGCTTTCTTT.

V gene TRBV6-5 combines with J gene TRBJ2-6; TRBD2 might be the D (5 bases). The germline gives CDR1 MNHEY, CDR2 SVGAGI. The CDR3 has 16 residues. V was trimmed by 2 bases and J by 4 bases, leaving 12 bases between them. The CDR3 sequence is CASSYPPGRGANVLTF. CDR3 bases: TGTGCCAGCAGTTACCCACCGGGGAGAGGGGCCAACGTCCTGACTTTC.

The rearrangement uses TRBV27 and TRBJ1-4; tentatively, D is TRBD1 (6 bases). Germline CDR1 is MNHEY and CDR2 is SMNVEV (reference sequence). Trimming left V 3 bases short and J 3 bases short, with 11 bases between. The CDR3 is made up of 15 amino acids. CDR3 in amino acids: CASSFAGAANEKLFF. The CDR3 nucleotides are TGTGCCAGCAGTTTCGCAGGGGCAGCTAATGAAAAACTGTTTTTT.